Sequencing of this T cell receptor (beta chain) was carried out in a study of shared clonotypes between healthy human individuals. Terminally differentiated effector memory CD45RA+ cells were left out of the naive CD8 fraction, which was CD45RO-negative and positively selected for CCR7. Repertoires were generated with immunoSEQ multiplex PCR, while TCRdb's copy carries only in-frame clones and drops some. The data contain nearly 600,000 clones, about 95% of them singletons. The sequence was obtained from a woman aged 25-40 years in good health. The material sequenced was naive CD8+ T cells sorted from blood.

The DNA of the CDR3 is TGTGCCAGCAGCTCAAAGGGGCTAGCGGGAGACGAGCAGTACTTC. Encoded protein: CASSSKGLAGDEQYF. V is TRBV13 and J is TRBJ2-7; 10 bases fit TRBD2. The V and J ends lost 4 bases and 5 bases, in that order; junction bases with no gene match: 8. The V gene's germline CDR1 is PRHDT and CDR2 FYEKMQ (reference sequence). This CDR3 comprises 15 residues.